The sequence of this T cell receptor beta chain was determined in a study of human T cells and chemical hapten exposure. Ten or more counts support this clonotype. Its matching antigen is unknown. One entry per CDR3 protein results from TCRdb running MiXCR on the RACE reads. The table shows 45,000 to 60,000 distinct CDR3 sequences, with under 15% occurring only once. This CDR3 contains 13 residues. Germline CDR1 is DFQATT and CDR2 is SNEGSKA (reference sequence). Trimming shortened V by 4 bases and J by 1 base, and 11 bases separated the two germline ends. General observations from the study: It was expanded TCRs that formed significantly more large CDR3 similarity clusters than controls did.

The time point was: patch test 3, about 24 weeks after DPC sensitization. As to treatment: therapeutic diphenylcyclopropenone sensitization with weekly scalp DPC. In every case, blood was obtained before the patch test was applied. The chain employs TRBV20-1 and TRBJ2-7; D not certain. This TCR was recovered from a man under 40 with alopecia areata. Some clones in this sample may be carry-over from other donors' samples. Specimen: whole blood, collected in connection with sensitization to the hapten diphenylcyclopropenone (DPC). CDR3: CSAKAEKSYEQYF. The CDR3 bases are TGCAGTGCTAAGGCAGAAAAGTCCTACGAGCAGTACTTC.